The TCR beta chain described here comes from a study of neurological immune-mediated disorders. cDNA was made by 5'RACE with 10-nucleotide random UMIs. TCRdb ran MiXCR on the 5' RACE reads and lists one entry per CDR3 protein. Here the sample spans some 60,000 distinct CDR3 sequences, 9.7% being singletons. A few counts support this clonotype. No antigen is known for it. The CDR3 covers 21 residues. The V gene's germline CDR1 is MNHEY and CDR2 SMNVEV (reference sequence). J lost 4 bases, V lost 2 bases, and 11 bases had no gene match. Study-level results: Whereas HTLV-1-associated myelopathy showed the most TCR clonal expansion, multiple sclerosis showed the least, with levels below those of healthy controls. No expanded-clone CDR3 amino acid sequence recurred across subjects, suggesting private TCR-beta repertoires.

This sample's time point: longitudinal time-point 2. The sequenced sample was PBMCs. The receptor comes from a man aged 30 to 45 in good health. The V call is TRBV27, the J call TRBJ2-6; TRBD2 matches at 16 bases. CDR3 sequence: CASSLRGTSGRAHSGANVLTF. The CDR3 nucleotides read TGTGCCAGCAGTTTACGGGGGACTAGCGGGAGGGCCCATTCCGGGGCCAACGTCCTGACTTTC.